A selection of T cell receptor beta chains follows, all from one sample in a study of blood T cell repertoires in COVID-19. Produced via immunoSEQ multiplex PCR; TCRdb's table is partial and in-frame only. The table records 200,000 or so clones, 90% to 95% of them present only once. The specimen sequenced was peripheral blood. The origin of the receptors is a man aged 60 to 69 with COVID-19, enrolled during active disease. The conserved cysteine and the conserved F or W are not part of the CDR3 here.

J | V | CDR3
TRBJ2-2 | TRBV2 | ASSEQRTRTGELF
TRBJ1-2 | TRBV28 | ASTGGANYGYT
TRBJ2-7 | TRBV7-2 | ASSLDRGLTYEQY
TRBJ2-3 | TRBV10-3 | AIRPSSGRASTDTQY
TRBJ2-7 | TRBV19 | ASKAKQGSVYEQY
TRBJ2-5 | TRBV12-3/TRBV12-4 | ASSYLAGAQY
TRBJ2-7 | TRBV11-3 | ASSLAGQNEQY
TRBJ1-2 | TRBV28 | ASSSPDRAYGYT
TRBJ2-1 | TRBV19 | ASNKEGTSSYNEQF
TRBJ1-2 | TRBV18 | ASSPAGTGGVGGYGYT
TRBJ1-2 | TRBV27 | ASTNGGSPYGYT
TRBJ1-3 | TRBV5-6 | ASSFEGYQSGNTIY
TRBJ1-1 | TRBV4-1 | ASSLGHRTEAF